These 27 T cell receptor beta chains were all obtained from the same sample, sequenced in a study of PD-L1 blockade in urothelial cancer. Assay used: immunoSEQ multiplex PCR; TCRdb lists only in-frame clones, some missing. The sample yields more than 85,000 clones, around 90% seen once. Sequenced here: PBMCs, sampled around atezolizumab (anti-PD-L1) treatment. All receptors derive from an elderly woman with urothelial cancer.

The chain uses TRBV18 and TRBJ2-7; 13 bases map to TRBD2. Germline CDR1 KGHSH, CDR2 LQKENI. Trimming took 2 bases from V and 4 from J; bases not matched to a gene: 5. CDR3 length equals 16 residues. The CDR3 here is CASSPGLAGVGYEQYF. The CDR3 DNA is TGTGCCAGCTCACCAGGACTAGCGGGAGTAGGGTACGAGCAGTACTTC.

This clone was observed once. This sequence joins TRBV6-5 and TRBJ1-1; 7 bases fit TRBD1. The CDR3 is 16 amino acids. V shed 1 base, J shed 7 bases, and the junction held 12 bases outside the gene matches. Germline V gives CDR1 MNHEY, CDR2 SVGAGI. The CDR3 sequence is CASSYLLRGQGSEAFF. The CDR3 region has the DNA TGTGCCAGCAGTTACTTGTTAAGGGGGCAGGGGAGTGAAGCTTTCTTT.

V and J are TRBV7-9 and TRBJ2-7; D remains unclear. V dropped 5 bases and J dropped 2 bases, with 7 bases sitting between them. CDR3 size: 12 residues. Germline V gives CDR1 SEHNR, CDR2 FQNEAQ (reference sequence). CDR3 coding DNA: TGTGCCAGCAGCATACAAACCTACGAGCAGTACTTC. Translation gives CASSIQTYEQYF.

The CDR3 nucleotides read TGCGCCAGCACCCCGGTGGGGGGGAACGAGCAGTACTTC. Protein: CASTPVGGNEQYF. The chain combines TRBV5-1 with TRBJ2-7, with 7 nucleotides matching TRBD2. The CDR3 contains 13 residues. CDR1 is SGHRS and CDR2 is YFSETQ in the germline V gene. V dropped 6 bases and J dropped 5; count of bases not matched to a gene: 8.

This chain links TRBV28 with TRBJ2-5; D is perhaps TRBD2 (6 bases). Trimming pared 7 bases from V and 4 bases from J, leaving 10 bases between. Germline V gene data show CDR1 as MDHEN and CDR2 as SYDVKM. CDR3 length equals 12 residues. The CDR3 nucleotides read TGTGCCAGCACGGGGGTGCGAGAGACCCAGTACTTC. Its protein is CASTGVRETQYF.

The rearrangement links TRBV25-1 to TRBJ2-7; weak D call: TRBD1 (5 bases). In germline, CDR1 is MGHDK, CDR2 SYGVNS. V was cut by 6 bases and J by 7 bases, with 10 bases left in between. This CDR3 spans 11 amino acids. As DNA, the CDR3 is TGTGCCAGCAGCCTGTCAGGGGAGCAGTACTTC. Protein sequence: CASSLSGEQYF.

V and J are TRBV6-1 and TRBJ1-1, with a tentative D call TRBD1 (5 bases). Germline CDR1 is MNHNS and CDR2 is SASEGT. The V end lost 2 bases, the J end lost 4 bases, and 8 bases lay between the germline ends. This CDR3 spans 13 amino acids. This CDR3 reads CASSEIRATEAFF. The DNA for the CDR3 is TGTGCCAGCAGTGAAATCAGGGCCACTGAAGCTTTCTTT.

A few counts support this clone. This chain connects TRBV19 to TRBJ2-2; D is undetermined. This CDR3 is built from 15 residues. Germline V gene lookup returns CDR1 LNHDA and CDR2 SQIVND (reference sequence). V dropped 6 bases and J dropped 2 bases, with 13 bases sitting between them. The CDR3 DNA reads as TGTGCCAGTAGCAACCTTAGAACCAACACCGGGGAGCTGTTTTTT. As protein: CASSNLRTNTGELFF.

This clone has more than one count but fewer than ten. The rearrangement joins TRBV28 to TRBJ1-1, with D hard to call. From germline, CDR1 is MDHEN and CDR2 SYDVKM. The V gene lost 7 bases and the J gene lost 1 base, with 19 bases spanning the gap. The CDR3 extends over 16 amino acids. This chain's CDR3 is CASNQFPPGKNTEAFF. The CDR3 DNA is TGTGCCAGCAACCAATTTCCCCCGGGGAAGAACACTGAAGCTTTCTTT.

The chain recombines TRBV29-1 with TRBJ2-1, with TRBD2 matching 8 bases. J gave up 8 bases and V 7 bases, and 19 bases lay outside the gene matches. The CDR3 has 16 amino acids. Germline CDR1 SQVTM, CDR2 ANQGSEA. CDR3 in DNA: TGCAGCGGGAGAGCCAAGTCGGGACTAGTGTCCCATGAGCAGTTCTTC. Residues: CSGRAKSGLVSHEQFF.

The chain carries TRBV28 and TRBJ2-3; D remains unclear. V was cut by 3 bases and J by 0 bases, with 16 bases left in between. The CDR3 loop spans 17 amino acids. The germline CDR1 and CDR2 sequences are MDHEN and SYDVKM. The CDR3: CASSFYSAPMSTDTQYF. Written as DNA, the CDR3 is TGTGCCAGCAGTTTCTATTCTGCACCCATGAGCACAGATACGCAGTATTTT.

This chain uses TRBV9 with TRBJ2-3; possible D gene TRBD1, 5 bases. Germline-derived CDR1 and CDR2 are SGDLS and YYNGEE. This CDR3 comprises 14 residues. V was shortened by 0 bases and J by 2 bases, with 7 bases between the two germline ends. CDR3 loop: CASSVGQITDTQYF. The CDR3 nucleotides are TGTGCCAGCAGCGTAGGACAGATCACAGATACGCAGTATTTT.

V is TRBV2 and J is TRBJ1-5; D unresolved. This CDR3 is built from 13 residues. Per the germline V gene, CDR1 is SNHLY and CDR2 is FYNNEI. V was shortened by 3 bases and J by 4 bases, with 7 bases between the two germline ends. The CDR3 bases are TGTGCCAGCAGTGATTGGGAGAATCAGCCCCAGCATTTT. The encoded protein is CASSDWENQPQHF.

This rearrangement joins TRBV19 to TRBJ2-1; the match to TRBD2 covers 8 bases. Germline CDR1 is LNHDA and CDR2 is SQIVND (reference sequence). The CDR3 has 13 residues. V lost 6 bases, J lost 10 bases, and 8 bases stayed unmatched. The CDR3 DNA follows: TGTGCCAGTAGGCCGGCGGGAGGAAACGAGCAGTTCTTC. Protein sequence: CASRPAGGNEQFF.

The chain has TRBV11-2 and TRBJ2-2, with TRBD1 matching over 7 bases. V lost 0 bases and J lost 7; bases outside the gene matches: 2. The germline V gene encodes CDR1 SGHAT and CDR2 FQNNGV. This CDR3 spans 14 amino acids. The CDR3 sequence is CASSLDQGDGELFF. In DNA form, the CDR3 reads TGTGCCAGCAGCTTAGATCAGGGGGACGGGGAGCTGTTTTTT.

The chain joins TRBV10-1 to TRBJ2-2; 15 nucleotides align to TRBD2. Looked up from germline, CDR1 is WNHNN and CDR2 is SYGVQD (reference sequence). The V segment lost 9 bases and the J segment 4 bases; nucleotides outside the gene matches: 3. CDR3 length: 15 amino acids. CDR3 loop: CARGTSGRPTGELFF. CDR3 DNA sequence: TGCGCCAGGGGGACTAGCGGGAGGCCCACCGGGGAGCTGTTTTTT.

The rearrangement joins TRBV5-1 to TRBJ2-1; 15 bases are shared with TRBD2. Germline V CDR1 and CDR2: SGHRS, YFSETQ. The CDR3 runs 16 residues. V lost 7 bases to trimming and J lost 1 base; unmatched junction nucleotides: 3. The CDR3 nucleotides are TGCGCCAGCGGTGGACTAGCGGGGGGGTCCTACAATGAGCAGTTCTTC. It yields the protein CASGGLAGGSYNEQFF.

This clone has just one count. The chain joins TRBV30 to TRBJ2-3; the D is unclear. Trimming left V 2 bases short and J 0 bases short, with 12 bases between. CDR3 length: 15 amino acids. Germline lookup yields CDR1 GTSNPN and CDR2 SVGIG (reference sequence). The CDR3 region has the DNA TGTGCCTGGAGTCGACGAGCGACGAGCACAGATACGCAGTATTTT. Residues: CAWSRRATSTDTQYF.

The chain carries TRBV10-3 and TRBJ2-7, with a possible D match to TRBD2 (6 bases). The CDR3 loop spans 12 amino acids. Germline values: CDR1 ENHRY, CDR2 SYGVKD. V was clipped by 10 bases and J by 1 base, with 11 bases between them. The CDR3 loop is CATAAGSYEQYF. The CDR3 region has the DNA TGTGCCACCGCGGCGGGGTCCTACGAGCAGTACTTC.

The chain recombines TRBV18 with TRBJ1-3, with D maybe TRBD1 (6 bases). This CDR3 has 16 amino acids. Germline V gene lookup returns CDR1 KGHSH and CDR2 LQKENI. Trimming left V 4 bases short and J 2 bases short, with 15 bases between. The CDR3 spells CASSLTQGSPGNTIYF. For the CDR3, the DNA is TGTGCCAGCTCACTCACACAGGGAAGCCCTGGAAACACCATATATTTT.

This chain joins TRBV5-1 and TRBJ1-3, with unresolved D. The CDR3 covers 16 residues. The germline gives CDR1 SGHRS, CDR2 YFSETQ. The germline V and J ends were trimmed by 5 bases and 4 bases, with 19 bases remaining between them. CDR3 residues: CASRLTPARRGNTIYF. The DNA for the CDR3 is TGCGCCAGCAGACTAACACCGGCACGGAGGGGAAACACCATATATTTT.

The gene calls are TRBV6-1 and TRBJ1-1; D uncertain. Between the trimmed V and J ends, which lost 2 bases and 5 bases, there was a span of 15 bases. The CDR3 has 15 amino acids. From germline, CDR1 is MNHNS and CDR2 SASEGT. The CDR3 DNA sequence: TGTGCCAGCAGTGAACTTTTAGGAGGGCGGACTGAAGCTTTCTTT. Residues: CASSELLGGRTEAFF.

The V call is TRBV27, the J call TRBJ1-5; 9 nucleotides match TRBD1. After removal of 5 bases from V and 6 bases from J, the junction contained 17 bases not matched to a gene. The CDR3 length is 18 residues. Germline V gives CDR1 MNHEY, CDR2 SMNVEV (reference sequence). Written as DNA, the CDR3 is TGTGCCAGCAGTGCAGGGACAGGGACCCGCGGGACCGGTCAGCCCCAGCATTTT. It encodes CASSAGTGTRGTGQPQHF.

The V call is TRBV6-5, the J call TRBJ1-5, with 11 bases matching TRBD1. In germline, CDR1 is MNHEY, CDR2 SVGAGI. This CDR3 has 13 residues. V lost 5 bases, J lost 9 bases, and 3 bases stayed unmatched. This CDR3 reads CASSLGQGVPQHF. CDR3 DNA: TGTGCCAGCAGTCTGGGACAGGGGGTGCCCCAGCATTTT.

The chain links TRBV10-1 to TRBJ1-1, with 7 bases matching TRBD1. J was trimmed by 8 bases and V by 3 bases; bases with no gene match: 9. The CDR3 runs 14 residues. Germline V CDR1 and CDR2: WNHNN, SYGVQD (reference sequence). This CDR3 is CASSDPDRRGEAFF. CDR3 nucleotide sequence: TGCGCCAGCAGTGACCCGGACAGGCGGGGAGAAGCTTTCTTT.

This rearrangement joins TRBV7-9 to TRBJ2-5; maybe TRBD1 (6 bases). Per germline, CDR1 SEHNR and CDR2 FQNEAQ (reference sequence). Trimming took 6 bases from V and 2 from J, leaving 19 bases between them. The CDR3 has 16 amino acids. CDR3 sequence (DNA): TGTGCCAGCAGTCCCAGTGGCCCGGGACAACAAGAGACCCAGTACTTC. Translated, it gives CASSPSGPGQQETQYF.

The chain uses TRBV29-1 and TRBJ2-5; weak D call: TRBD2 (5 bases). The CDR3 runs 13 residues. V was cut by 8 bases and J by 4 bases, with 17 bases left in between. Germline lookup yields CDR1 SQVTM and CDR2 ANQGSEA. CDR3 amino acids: CSSRYAGRETQYF. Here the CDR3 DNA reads TGCAGCTCCCGTTACGCGGGCCGAGAGACCCAGTACTTC.